These 23 T cell receptor beta chains originate from one sample sequenced in a study of graft-versus-host responses after intestinal transplantation. Profiled with immunoSEQ multiplex PCR; TCRdb holds only in-frame clones, not every one. The sample lists 75,000 to 100,000 clones; 90% to 95% were seen once. For these TCRs, the target antigens are not known. The input for sequencing was unstimulated CD8+ T cells sorted from spleen or lymph node cells, taken before intestinal transplant. These receptors all stem from a human donor who received an intestinal transplant.

The rearrangement links TRBV12-5 to TRBJ1-4; tentatively, D is TRBD1 (5 bases). Trimming removed 3 bases from V and 3 bases from J, with 11 bases in between. There are 15 residues in the CDR3. Looked up from germline, CDR1 is LGHNT and CDR2 is FRNRAP. DNA for the CDR3: TGTGCTAGTGGTTTACCCACGGGGGCTAATGAAAAACTGTTTTTT. The encoded protein is CASGLPTGANEKLFF.

The chain joins TRBV27 to TRBJ2-3; perhaps TRBD2 as D (5 bases). Trimming left V 3 bases short and J 1 base short, with 14 bases between. Germline lookup yields CDR1 MNHEY and CDR2 SMNVEV (reference sequence). The CDR3 is 16 amino acids. CDR3 sequence (DNA): TGTGCCAGCAGTTTTCTTAGTACCGGGGGCACAGATACGCAGTATTTT. Translation gives CASSFLSTGGTDTQYF.

Here the CDR3 DNA reads TGTGCCAGCAGTCGGGGGGCAGGGGAGAGCTCCTACAATGAGCAGTTCTTC. Protein sequence: CASSRGAGESSYNEQFF. This chain joins TRBV27 and TRBJ2-1, with D possibly matching TRBD2 (7 bases). This CDR3 is built from 17 residues. Trimming shortened V by 5 bases and J by 0 bases, and 17 bases separated the two germline ends. Germline V gives CDR1 MNHEY, CDR2 SMNVEV (reference sequence).

The chain uses TRBV19 and TRBJ1-2; D is undetermined. The length of the CDR3 is 12 residues. The germline CDR1 and CDR2 sequences are LNHDA and SQIVND (reference sequence). Trimming stripped 5 bases from V and 1 base from J, with 5 bases between. The DNA of the CDR3 is TGTGCCAGTAGTGTTCTTAACTATGGCTACACCTTC. Residues: CASSVLNYGYTF.

The chain has TRBV5-5 and TRBJ1-2, with 9 positions matching TRBD1. The ends lost 0 bases at V and 6 bases at J; junction bases unmatched: 6. The CDR3 is 15 amino acids. Germline CDR1 and CDR2: SGHKS and YYEKEE (reference sequence). In nucleotides, the CDR3 is TGTGCCAGCAGCTTGGGAGGGGACAGGGCTGATGGCTACACCTTC. Its translation is CASSLGGDRADGYTF. Full variable domain (missing parts from reference TRBV5-5 and TRBJ1-2): DAGVTQSPTHLIKTRGQQVTLRCSPISGHKSVSWYQQVLGQGPQFIFQYYEKEERGRGNFPDRFSARQFPNYSSELNVNALLLGDSALYLCASSLGGDRADGYTFGSGTRLTVV.

The chain carries TRBV7-6 and TRBJ2-2; no clear D. V shed 2 bases and J shed 2 bases, with 6 bases lying between them. CDR1 and CDR2 from the germline V gene are SGHVS and FNYEAQ. The CDR3 is 14 residues long. The chain's CDR3 is CASSLTSNTGELFF. The CDR3 DNA reads TGTGCCAGCAGCTTAACCAGTAACACCGGGGAGCTGTTTTTT.

The chain recombines TRBV28 with TRBJ2-1, with D possibly matching TRBD2 (7 bases). CDR1 and CDR2 (germline): MDHEN, SYDVKM. V lost 4 bases and J lost 8, with 18 bases in between. CDR3 length: 15 amino acids. DNA of the CDR3: TGTGCCAGCAGTTGGGACGGGGGGCAGATATATGAGCAGTTCTTC. This encodes CASSWDGGQIYEQFF.

The V call is TRBV4-1, the J call TRBJ1-3; the D is unclear. This CDR3 is 15 amino acids long. V gave up 0 bases and J gave up 0 bases, with 6 bases separating them. Germline CDR1 MGHRA, CDR2 YSYEKL. The CDR3 DNA reads TGCGCCAGCAGCCAAGAGCCGAGCTCTGGAAACACCATATATTTT. It translates to CASSQEPSSGNTIYF.

This chain uses TRBV18 with TRBJ1-2; unclear D gene. CDR1 KGHSH and CDR2 LQKENI come from the germline V gene. The ends were cut back, 0 bases at V and 0 bases at J, with 11 bases in the middle. CDR3 length: 16 amino acids. The CDR3 DNA sequence: TGTGCCAGCTCACCACCATCGGGATTAGCTAACTATGGCTACACCTTC. Protein: CASSPPSGLANYGYTF.

This chain connects TRBV4-1 to TRBJ1-2, with D possibly being TRBD1 (6 bases). With 2 bases removed from V and 6 bases from J, the gap between germline ends came to 22 bases. This CDR3 is 17 amino acids long. The germline V gene has CDR1 MGHRA and CDR2 YSYEKL. The CDR3 spells CASSQLAVGGSDNGYTF. Here the CDR3 DNA reads TGCGCCAGCAGCCAACTAGCGGTGGGGGGCTCTGATAATGGCTACACCTTC.

The chain links TRBV28 to TRBJ2-7; 8 bases are a match to TRBD1. This CDR3 is built from 14 residues. CDR1 and CDR2 from the germline V gene are MDHEN and SYDVKM. V was pared by 4 bases and J by 6 bases, with 8 bases of the junction left unmatched. The CDR3 DNA follows: TGTGCCAGCAGTTGGACAGGGTTGACGGGCGAGCAGTACTTC. This translates into CASSWTGLTGEQYF. Supplemented by reference TRBV28 and TRBJ2-7, the full variable domain reads DVKVTQSSRYLVKRTGEKVFLECVQDMDHENMFWYRQDPGLGLRLIYFSYDVKMKEKGDIPEGYSVSREKKERFSLILESASTNQTSMYLCASSWTGLTGEQYFGPGTRLTVT.

The V and J genes are TRBV14 and TRBJ1-6; 7 positions agree with TRBD1. V trimming: 1 base; J trimming: 12 bases; junction bases outside the gene matches: 27. Germline V CDR1 and CDR2: SGHDN, FVKESK. The CDR3 sequence is 21 residues long. This CDR3 is CASSQADPLGRLTGLTGPLHF. In DNA form, the CDR3 reads TGTGCCAGCAGCCAAGCGGACCCGTTAGGAAGGTTGACAGGGCTTACCGGACCCCTCCACTTT.

The chain combines TRBV11-2 with TRBJ2-5, with 10 bases fitting TRBD2. Germline values: CDR1 SGHAT, CDR2 FQNNGV. CDR3 length: 15 residues. V gave up 2 bases and J gave up 4 bases; unmatched junction bases: 4. CDR3 in amino acids: CASSLTSGVGETQYF. CDR3 nucleotide sequence: TGTGCCAGCAGCTTAACTAGCGGGGTAGGAGAGACCCAGTACTTC.

The genes are TRBV6-5 and TRBJ1-5; no clear D gene. With 5 bases removed from V and 2 bases from J, the gap between germline ends came to 10 bases. The germline CDR1 and CDR2 sequences are MNHEY and SVGAGI. The CDR3 extends over 14 amino acids. The CDR3 here is CASSPSMGNQPQHF. The CDR3, as DNA: TGTGCCAGCAGTCCCTCTATGGGCAATCAGCCCCAGCATTTT.

The chain couples TRBV4-2 to TRBJ1-4, with D possibly being TRBD1 (6 bases). In germline, CDR1 is LGHNA, CDR2 YNFKEQ. The CDR3 sequence is 22 residues long. Trimming removed 4 bases from V and 7 bases from J, with 37 bases in between. CDR3 protein: CASSPYPQEYNKYRDSSEKLFF. As DNA, the CDR3 is TGTGCCAGCAGCCCGTATCCACAAGAATACAACAAATACAGGGATAGTAGTGAAAAACTGTTTTTT.

The chain combines TRBV7-7 with TRBJ2-1; the match to TRBD1 covers 10 bases. The CDR3 is 15 amino acids. Looked up from germline, CDR1 is SSHAT and CDR2 is FNYEAQ (reference sequence). Trimming at V came to 4 bases and at J to 4 bases, leaving 4 bases not matched to a gene. In nucleotides, the CDR3 is TGTGCCAGCAGCTATGGGACAGGGGAATACAATGAGCAGTTCTTC. As protein: CASSYGTGEYNEQFF. The variable domain in full, completed from reference TRBV7-7 and TRBJ2-1, reads GAGVSQSPRYKVTKRGQDVTLRCDPISSHATLYWYQQALGQGPEFLTYFNYEAQPDKSGLPSDRFSAERPEGSISTLTIQRTEQRDSAMYRCASSYGTGEYNEQFFGPGTRLTVL.

The genes are TRBV19 and TRBJ2-1; 9 bases fit TRBD2. This CDR3 is 16 amino acids long. V lost 3 bases, J lost 9 bases, and 12 bases stayed unmatched. Germline V gene lookup returns CDR1 LNHDA and CDR2 SQIVND (reference sequence). CDR3 DNA sequence: TGTGCCAGTAGTATTAGCCCTAGCGGGATTCAGGGTGAGCAGTTCTTC. It is translated as CASSISPSGIQGEQFF.

The V and J genes are TRBV19 and TRBJ2-2; unclear D gene. Germline values: CDR1 LNHDA, CDR2 SQIVND (reference sequence). Trimming took 3 bases from V and 0 from J, leaving 5 bases between them. This CDR3 region has 14 residues. The CDR3 sequence: CASSISANTGELFF. The CDR3 coding sequence is TGTGCCAGTAGTATTTCGGCGAACACCGGGGAGCTGTTTTTT.

The chain combines TRBV7-9 with TRBJ1-2, with D possibly TRBD1 on 6 matching bases. The CDR3 has 16 amino acids. The germline V gene encodes CDR1 SEHNR and CDR2 FQNEAQ (reference sequence). Trimming stripped 0 bases from V and 3 bases from J, with 14 bases between. The CDR3 nucleotides are TGTGCCAGCAGCTTAGCGCGGCAGGGGTTCGACTATGGCTACACCTTC. This gives the protein CASSLARQGFDYGYTF.

J is TRBJ2-1 and V is TRBV6-5, with 14 nucleotides matching TRBD2. Trimming at V came to 0 bases and at J to 5 bases, leaving 0 bases not matched to a gene. Germline CDR1 MNHEY, CDR2 SVGAGI. The CDR3 sequence is 16 residues long. The DNA for the CDR3 is TGTGCCAGCAGTTACTCGGGACTAGCGGGAGACAATGAGCAGTTCTTC. This sequence encodes CASSYSGLAGDNEQFF.

This chain uses TRBV4-1 with TRBJ2-7; 8 bases are a match to TRBD2. Trimming cost V 3 bases and J 8 bases; bases outside gene matches: 9. Looked up from germline, CDR1 is MGHRA and CDR2 is YSYEKL. This CDR3 region has 14 residues. DNA of the CDR3: TGCGCCAGCAGCCAGTCGGGCGGGGGGTCACAGCAGTACTTC. Its protein product is CASSQSGGGSQQYF.

This clone was seen a single time. The chain employs TRBV5-4 and TRBJ2-1, with no clear D. The V end was cut by 3 bases, the J end by 4 bases, with 5 bases between. CDR1 is SGHNT and CDR2 is YYREEE in the germline V gene (reference sequence). CDR3 length: 12 residues. The CDR3: CASSSQYNEQFF. The CDR3 DNA is TGTGCCAGCAGCTCGCAGTACAATGAGCAGTTCTTC.

This chain connects TRBV19 to TRBJ2-7; 8 nucleotides line up with TRBD2. The CDR3 contains 14 residues. The germline gives CDR1 LNHDA, CDR2 SQIVND (reference sequence). V shed 3 bases and J 1 base; nucleotides not matched to a gene: 2. The CDR3: CASSMSSGSYEQYF. Written as DNA, the CDR3 is TGTGCCAGTAGTATGTCTAGCGGGTCCTACGAGCAGTACTTC.